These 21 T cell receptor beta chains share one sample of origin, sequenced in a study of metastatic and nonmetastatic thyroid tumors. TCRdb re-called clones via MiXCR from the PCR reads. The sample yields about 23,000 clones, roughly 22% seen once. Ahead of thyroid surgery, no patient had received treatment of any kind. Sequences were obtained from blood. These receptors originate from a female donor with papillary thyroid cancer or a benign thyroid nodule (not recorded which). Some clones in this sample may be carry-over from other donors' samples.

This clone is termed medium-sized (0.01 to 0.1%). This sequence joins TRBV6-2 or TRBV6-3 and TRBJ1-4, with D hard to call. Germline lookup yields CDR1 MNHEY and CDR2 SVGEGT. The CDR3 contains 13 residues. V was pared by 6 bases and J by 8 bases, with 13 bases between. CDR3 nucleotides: TGTGCCAGCAGCCCGAGGGTATTGGAAAAACTGTTTTTT. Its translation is CASSPRVLEKLFF.

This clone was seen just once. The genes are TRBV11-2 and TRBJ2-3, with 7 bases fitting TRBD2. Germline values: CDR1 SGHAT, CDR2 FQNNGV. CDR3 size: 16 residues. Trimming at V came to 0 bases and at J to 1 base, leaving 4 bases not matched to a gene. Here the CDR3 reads CASSLDSSGCTDTQYF. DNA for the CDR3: TGTGCCAGCAGCTTAGATTCTAGCGGTTGCACAGATACGCAGTATTTT.

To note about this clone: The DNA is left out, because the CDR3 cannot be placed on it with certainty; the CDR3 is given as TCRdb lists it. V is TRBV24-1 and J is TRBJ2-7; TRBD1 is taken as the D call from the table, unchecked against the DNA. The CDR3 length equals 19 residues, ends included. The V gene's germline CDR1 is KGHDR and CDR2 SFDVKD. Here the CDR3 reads CATSDSPFGTGNNPYEQYF.

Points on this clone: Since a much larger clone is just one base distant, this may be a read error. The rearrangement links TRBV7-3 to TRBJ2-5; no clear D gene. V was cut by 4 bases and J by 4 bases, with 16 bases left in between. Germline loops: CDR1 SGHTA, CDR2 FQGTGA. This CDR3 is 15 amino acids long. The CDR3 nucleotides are TGTGCCAGCAGCTCCGGTTTATCCCCGATAGAGACCCAGTACTTC. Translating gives CASSSGLSPIETQYF.

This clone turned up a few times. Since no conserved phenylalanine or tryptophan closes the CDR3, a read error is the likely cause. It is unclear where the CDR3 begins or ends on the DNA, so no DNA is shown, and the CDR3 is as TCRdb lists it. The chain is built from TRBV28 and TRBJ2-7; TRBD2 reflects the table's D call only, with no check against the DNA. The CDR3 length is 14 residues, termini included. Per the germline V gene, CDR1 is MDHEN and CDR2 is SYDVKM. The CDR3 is CASSFYRTLYEQYL.

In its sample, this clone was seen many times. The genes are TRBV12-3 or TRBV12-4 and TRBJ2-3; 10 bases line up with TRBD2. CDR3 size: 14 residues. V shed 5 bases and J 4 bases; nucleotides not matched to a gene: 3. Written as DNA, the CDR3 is TGTGCCAGCAGTCCCCTAGCGGGGGCAGATACGCAGTATTTT. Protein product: CASSPLAGADTQYF.

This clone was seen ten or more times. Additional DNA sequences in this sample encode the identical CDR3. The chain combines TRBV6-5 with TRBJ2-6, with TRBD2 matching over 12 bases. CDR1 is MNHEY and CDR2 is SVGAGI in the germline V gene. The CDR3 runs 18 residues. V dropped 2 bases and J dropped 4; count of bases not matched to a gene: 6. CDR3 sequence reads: CASSYGLAGGPGANVLTF. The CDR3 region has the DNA TGTGCCAGCAGTTACGGGCTAGCGGGAGGGCCAGGGGCCAACGTCCTGACTTTC.

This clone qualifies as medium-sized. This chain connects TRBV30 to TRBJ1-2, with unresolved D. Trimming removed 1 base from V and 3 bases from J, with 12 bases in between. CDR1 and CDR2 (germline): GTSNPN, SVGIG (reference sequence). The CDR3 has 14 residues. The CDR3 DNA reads TGTGCCTGGAGTGGGCCCCACAAATACTATGGCTACACCTTC. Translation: CAWSGPHKYYGYTF.

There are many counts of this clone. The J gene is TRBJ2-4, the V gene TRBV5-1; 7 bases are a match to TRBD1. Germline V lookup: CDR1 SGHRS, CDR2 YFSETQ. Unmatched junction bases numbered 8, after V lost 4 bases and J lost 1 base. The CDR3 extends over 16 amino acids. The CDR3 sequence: CASSISGGTAKNIQYF. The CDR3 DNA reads TGCGCCAGCAGCATATCAGGGGGTACGGCCAAAAACATTCAGTACTTC.

The CDR3, as DNA: TGTGCCTGGAGTGGTGTGGGAGCGAACTCCTACGAGCAGTACTTC. Amino acid sequence: CAWSGVGANSYEQYF. The chain recombines TRBV30 with TRBJ2-7, with D possibly matching TRBD2 (5 bases). The CDR3 consists of 15 residues. In germline, CDR1 is GTSNPN, CDR2 SVGIG (reference sequence). Trimming left V 1 base short and J 0 bases short, with 13 bases between.

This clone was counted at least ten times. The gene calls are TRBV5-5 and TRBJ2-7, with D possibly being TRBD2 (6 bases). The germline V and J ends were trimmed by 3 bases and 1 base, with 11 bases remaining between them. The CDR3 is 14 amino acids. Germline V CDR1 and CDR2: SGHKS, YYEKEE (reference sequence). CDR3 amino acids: CASSSGTESYEQYF. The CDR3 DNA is TGTGCCAGCAGCTCCGGGACTGAGTCCTACGAGCAGTACTTC.

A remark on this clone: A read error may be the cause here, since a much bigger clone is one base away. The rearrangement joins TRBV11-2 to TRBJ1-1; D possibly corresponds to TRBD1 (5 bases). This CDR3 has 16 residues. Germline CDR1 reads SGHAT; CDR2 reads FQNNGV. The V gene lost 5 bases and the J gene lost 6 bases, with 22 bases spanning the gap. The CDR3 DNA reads TGTGCCAGCAGCCCGCTCTTTAGGGCCTGGGGGGCTGAAGCTTTCTTT. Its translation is CASSPLFRAWGAEAFF.

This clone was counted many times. CDR3 DNA: TGTGCCAGCAGCCCAATTATGCTGTCTGGGGCCAACGTCCTGACTTTC. Protein sequence: CASSPIMLSGANVLTF. This chain joins TRBV5-5 and TRBJ2-6; D remains unclear. Germline CDR1 and CDR2: SGHKS and YYEKEE (reference sequence). The CDR3 spans 16 residues. Trimming pared 4 bases from V and 1 base from J, leaving 12 bases between.

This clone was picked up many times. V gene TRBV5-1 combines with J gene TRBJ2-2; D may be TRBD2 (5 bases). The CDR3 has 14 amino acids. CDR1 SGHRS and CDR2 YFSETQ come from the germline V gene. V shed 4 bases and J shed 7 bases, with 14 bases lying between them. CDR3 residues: CASSPGDYDGELFF. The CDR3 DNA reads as TGCGCCAGCAGCCCCGGGGATTATGACGGGGAGCTGTTTTTT.

The CDR3 loop reads CSATAAEAFF. As DNA, the CDR3 is TGCAGTGCTACCGCGGCAGAAGCTTTCTTT. V and J are TRBV20-1 and TRBJ1-1; D uncertain. The germline V gene encodes CDR1 DFQATT and CDR2 SNEGSKA (reference sequence). CDR3 length equals 10 residues. V was cut by 4 bases and J by 8 bases, with 8 bases left in between.

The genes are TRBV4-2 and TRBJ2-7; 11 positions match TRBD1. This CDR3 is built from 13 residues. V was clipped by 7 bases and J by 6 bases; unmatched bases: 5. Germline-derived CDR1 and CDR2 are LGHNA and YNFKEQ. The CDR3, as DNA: TGTGCCAGCATCCACGGGACAGGGGGCGAGCAGTACTTC. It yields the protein CASIHGTGGEQYF.

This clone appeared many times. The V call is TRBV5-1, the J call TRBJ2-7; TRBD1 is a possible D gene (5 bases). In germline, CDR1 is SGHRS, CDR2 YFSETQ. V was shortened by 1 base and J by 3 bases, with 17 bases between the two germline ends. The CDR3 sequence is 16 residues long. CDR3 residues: CASSLSSIAGFYEQYF. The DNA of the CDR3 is TGCGCCAGCAGCTTGAGCTCAATAGCAGGGTTCTACGAGCAGTACTTC.

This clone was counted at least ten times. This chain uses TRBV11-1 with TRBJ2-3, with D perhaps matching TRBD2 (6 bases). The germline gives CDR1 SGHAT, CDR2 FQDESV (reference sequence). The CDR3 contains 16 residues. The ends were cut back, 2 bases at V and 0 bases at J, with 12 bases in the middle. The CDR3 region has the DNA TGTGCCAGCAGCTTACTGGAGGGCAGGAGCACAGATACGCAGTATTTT. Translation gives CASSLLEGRSTDTQYF.

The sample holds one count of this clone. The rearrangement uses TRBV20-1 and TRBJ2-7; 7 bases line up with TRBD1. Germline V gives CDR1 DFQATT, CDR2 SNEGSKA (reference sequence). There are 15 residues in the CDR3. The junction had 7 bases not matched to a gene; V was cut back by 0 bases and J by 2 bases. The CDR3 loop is CSARDSRTGAYEQYF. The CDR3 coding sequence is TGCAGTGCTAGAGATTCTCGGACAGGAGCCTACGAGCAGTACTTC.

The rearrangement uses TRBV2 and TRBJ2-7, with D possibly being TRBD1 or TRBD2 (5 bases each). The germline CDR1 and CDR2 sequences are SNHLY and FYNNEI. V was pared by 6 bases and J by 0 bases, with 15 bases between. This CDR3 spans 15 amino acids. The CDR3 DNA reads TGTGCCAGCAGACGGGGACCCCCGGACTCCTACGAGCAGTACTTC. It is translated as CASRRGPPDSYEQYF.

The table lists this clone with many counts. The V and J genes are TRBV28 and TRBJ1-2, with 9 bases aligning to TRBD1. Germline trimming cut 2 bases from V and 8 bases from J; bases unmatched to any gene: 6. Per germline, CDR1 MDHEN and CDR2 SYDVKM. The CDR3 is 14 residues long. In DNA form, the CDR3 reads TGTGCCAGCAGTTTAGTACAGGGGGCCGGGGGCTACACCTTC. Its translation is CASSLVQGAGGYTF.